The 27 T cell receptor beta chains listed next were all sequenced from one sample in a study of blood T cell repertoires in COVID-19. This table comes from immunoSEQ multiplex PCR, and its TCRdb copy is limited to in-frame clones, with some not included. The sample carries 250,000 or so clones, roughly nine tenths recorded once. The sequencing input was peripheral blood. Receptors originate from a man in his 60s with acute or convalescent COVID-19.

V and J are TRBV4-3 and TRBJ1-4; D uncertain. The germline gives CDR1 LGHNA, CDR2 YSLEER. Trimming stripped 1 base from V and 5 bases from J, with 5 bases between. CDR3 length: 13 amino acids. CDR3 nucleotides: TGCGCCAGCAGCCAAGTTGTAAATGAAAAACTGTTTTTT. Amino acids: CASSQVVNEKLFF.

V and J are TRBV14 and TRBJ1-2; D perhaps matches TRBD1 (5 bases). The CDR3 sequence is 13 residues long. Trimming removed 4 bases from V and 2 bases from J, with 8 bases in between. Per the germline V gene, CDR1 is SGHDN and CDR2 is FVKESK. The CDR3 nucleotides read TGTGCCAGCAGCCGGGGACTGAACTATGGCTACACCTTC. It yields the protein CASSRGLNYGYTF.

This CDR3 is CASSEMGGSATNEKLFF. The CDR3 DNA follows: TGCGCCAGCAGTGAGATGGGGGGTTCGGCAACTAATGAAAAACTGTTTTTT. The J gene is TRBJ1-4, the V gene TRBV10-2; maybe TRBD1 (5 bases). The germline V gene has CDR1 WSHSY and CDR2 SAAADI. Trimming cost V 2 bases and J 0 bases, with 13 bases left between them. The CDR3 covers 17 residues.

This chain connects TRBV2 to TRBJ2-7; 7 bases align to TRBD2. The CDR3 loop spans 14 amino acids. After removal of 6 bases from V and 2 bases from J, the junction contained 7 bases not matched to a gene. CDR1 and CDR2 (germline): SNHLY, FYNNEI. The CDR3 coding sequence is TGTGCCAGCAGGGAACGGGAGGCCACCTACGAGCAGTACTTC. Amino acids: CASREREATYEQYF.

The CDR3 bases are TGTGCCAGCAGCTTGGACAGACAGCGCACCTTC. Translating it yields CASSLDRQRTF. The genes are TRBV11-1 and TRBJ1-2; possible D gene TRBD1, 6 bases. The length of the CDR3 is 11 residues. Germline V gives CDR1 SGHAT, CDR2 FQDESV (reference sequence). V lost 3 bases and J lost 13, with 12 bases in between.

The V gene is TRBV21-1, the J gene TRBJ2-7; TRBD1 is the table's D call and was not checked against the DNA. TRBV21-1 is flagged as a pseudogene. This CDR3 comprises 17 residues. The CDR3 loop is CASSKGRGQGRSYEQYF. The CDR3 DNA is TGTGCCAGCAGCAAAGGGAGGGGACAGGGTCGGTCCTACGAGCAGTACTTC.

This chain connects TRBV19 to TRBJ1-5; unclear D gene. V was trimmed by 5 bases and J by 0 bases, leaving 17 bases between them. In germline, CDR1 is LNHDA, CDR2 SQIVND (reference sequence). CDR3 size: 17 residues. The chain's CDR3 is CASSPDPQRGSNQPQHF. In DNA, the CDR3 is TGTGCCAGTAGTCCCGACCCCCAGCGGGGTAGCAATCAGCCCCAGCATTTT.

The gene calls are TRBV12-3 or TRBV12-4 and TRBJ1-6; D unclear. Trimming shortened V by 1 base and J by 9 bases, and 4 bases separated the two germline ends. The CDR3 runs to 12 residues. The CDR3 nucleotides are TGTGCCAGCAGTTTAGGTAGTTCACCCCTCCACTTT. Translating gives CASSLGSSPLHF.

The CDR3 DNA is TGTGCCAGCAGCCAGACTTGGGACAGTGATAGCAATCAGCCCCAGCATTTT. Translating it yields CASSQTWDSDSNQPQHF. The chain uses TRBV7-9 and TRBJ1-5, with TRBD1 matching over 7 bases. This CDR3 has 17 amino acids. After removal of 5 bases from V and 0 bases from J, the junction contained 10 bases not matched to a gene. Germline V gives CDR1 SEHNR, CDR2 FQNEAQ (reference sequence).

V is TRBV5-4 and J is TRBJ2-7; 7 bases are shared with TRBD2. V lost 0 bases, J lost 6 bases, and 12 bases stayed unmatched. Germline V CDR1 and CDR2: SGHNT, YYREEE (reference sequence). CDR3 length equals 16 residues. The CDR3 region has the DNA TGTGCCAGCAGCTTGGGAGGAGCGGGACGCGGCTCCGAGCAGTACTTC. This encodes CASSLGGAGRGSEQYF.

A single count supports this clone. The chain has TRBV7-8 and TRBJ2-1, with 10 bases aligning to TRBD2. Germline lookup yields CDR1 SGHVS and CDR2 FQNEAQ. The CDR3 is 18 amino acids. V dropped 5 bases and J dropped 0; count of bases not matched to a gene: 10. The CDR3 DNA is TGTGCCAGCAGCACACCCGGGACTAGCGAAAGCTCCTACAATGAGCAGTTCTTC. Amino acids: CASSTPGTSESSYNEQFF.

This clone was seen only a few times. The genes are TRBV5-1 and TRBJ2-2; possible D gene TRBD1, 6 bases. CDR1 is SGHRS and CDR2 is YFSETQ in the germline V gene. The CDR3 runs to 15 residues. Trimming left V 3 bases short and J 3 bases short, with 12 bases between. The CDR3 protein is CASSSPTGHTGELFF. Here the CDR3 DNA reads TGCGCCAGCAGCTCACCGACAGGACACACCGGGGAGCTGTTTTTT.

CDR3 region: CASRPDPGGYTF. CDR3 nucleotides: TGTGCCAGCAGACCGGACCCAGGGGGCTACACCTTC. The chain joins TRBV27 to TRBJ1-2, with a weak D call TRBD1 (5 bases). Germline-derived CDR1 and CDR2 are MNHEY and SMNVEV (reference sequence). V was cut by 6 bases and J by 8 bases, with 13 bases left in between. There are 12 residues in the CDR3.

In this sample, this clone turned up a few times. The rearrangement uses TRBV7-9 and TRBJ2-2, with D possibly TRBD1 on 6 matching bases. The length of the CDR3 is 15 residues. CDR1 and CDR2 (germline): SEHNR, FQNEAQ (reference sequence). V was clipped by 2 bases and J by 7 bases, with 14 bases between them. The chain's CDR3 is CASSLTFQGLGELFF. CDR3 nucleotides: TGTGCCAGCAGCTTAACATTTCAGGGGCTCGGGGAGCTGTTTTTT.

The rearrangement joins TRBV12-3 or TRBV12-4 to TRBJ1-2, with 7 bases that match TRBD1. With V trimmed by 7 bases and J by 4 bases, 3 bases remained unmatched. This CDR3 region has 12 residues. For the CDR3, the DNA is TGTGCCAGCAAGGCAGGGGGCTATGGCTACACCTTC. Its protein is CASKAGGYGYTF.

This sequence joins TRBV28 and TRBJ1-4, with D tentatively TRBD1 (6 bases). Germline V gene data show CDR1 as MDHEN and CDR2 as SYDVKM. V was trimmed by 5 bases and J by 3 bases, leaving 13 bases between them. This CDR3 has 15 amino acids. The CDR3 here is CASSNRGLANEKLFF. The CDR3 DNA sequence: TGTGCCAGCAGTAATAGGGGGTTAGCTAATGAAAAACTGTTTTTT.

The V gene is TRBV29-1, the J gene TRBJ1-4; 7 positions match TRBD1. This CDR3 has 13 residues. The germline CDR1 and CDR2 sequences are SQVTM and ANQGSEA. Trimming took 7 bases from V and 5 from J; bases not matched to a gene: 7. The CDR3 reads CSAATTGNEKLFF. The CDR3, as DNA: TGCAGCGCAGCAACGACAGGGAATGAAAAACTGTTTTTT. The full variable domain, completed using reference TRBV29-1 and TRBJ1-4, is SAVISQKPSRDICQRGTSLTIQCQVDSQVTMMFWYRQQPGQSLTLIATANQGSEATYESGFVIDKFPISRPNLTFSTLTVSNMSPEDSSIYLCSAATTGNEKLFFGSGTQLSVL.

This rearrangement joins TRBV4-2 to TRBJ1-6; 9 bases agree with TRBD1. V dropped 7 bases and J dropped 8; count of bases not matched to a gene: 3. From germline, CDR1 is LGHNA and CDR2 YNFKEQ. The CDR3 covers 13 residues. The CDR3 sequence: CASNGDRDSPLHF. CDR3 coding DNA: TGTGCCAGCAATGGGGACAGGGATTCACCCCTCCACTTT.

The gene calls are TRBV28 and TRBJ1-2; TRBD1 agrees at 7 bases. The CDR3 consists of 13 residues. After removal of 5 bases from V and 5 bases from J, the junction contained 5 bases not matched to a gene. Germline V lookup: CDR1 MDHEN, CDR2 SYDVKM. CDR3 nucleotide sequence: TGTGCCAGCAGTCAGAGGGGGCTGTATGGCTACACCTTC. It encodes CASSQRGLYGYTF.

CDR3 amino acids: CASSLDRLGAPEAFF. The CDR3 nucleotides are TGTGCCAGCAGCTTAGATCGGCTAGGGGCTCCTGAAGCTTTCTTT. This chain joins TRBV11-3 and TRBJ1-1; D is perhaps TRBD1 (5 bases). The ends were cut back, 0 bases at V and 6 bases at J, with 14 bases in the middle. The V gene's germline CDR1 is SGHNT and CDR2 YENEEA. The CDR3 runs 15 residues.

This rearrangement joins TRBV11-2 to TRBJ1-2; the D is unclear. CDR3 length equals 15 residues. V was cut by 0 bases and J by 5 bases, with 13 bases left in between. Looked up from germline, CDR1 is SGHAT and CDR2 is FQNNGV. The CDR3 region has the DNA TGTGCCAGCAGCTTAGATCGGCAGGTCGGTTATGGCTACACCTTC. Translating gives CASSLDRQVGYGYTF.

In its sample, this clone was seen once. This chain uses TRBV5-1 with TRBJ1-1, with D possibly being TRBD1 (5 bases). Trimming cost V 4 bases and J 1 base, with 11 bases left between them. CDR1 is SGHRS and CDR2 is YFSETQ in the germline V gene. CDR3 length: 14 amino acids. In nucleotides, the CDR3 is TGCGCCAGCAGCCCTTGGGGGGGGAACACTGAAGCTTTCTTT. Residues: CASSPWGGNTEAFF.

The rearrangement links TRBV6-5 to TRBJ1-2; perhaps TRBD1 as D (6 bases). Germline CDR1 MNHEY, CDR2 SVGAGI. This CDR3 contains 16 residues. V lost 4 bases, J lost 2 bases, and 17 bases lay in between. In nucleotides, the CDR3 is TGTGCCAGCAGTTCACCAAGACAGGCGTTCAACTATGGCTACACCTTC. Translation: CASSSPRQAFNYGYTF.

CDR3: CAISGGYNEKLFF. The CDR3 bases are TGTGCCATCAGTGGCGGGTATAATGAAAAACTGTTTTTT. The V and J genes are TRBV10-3 and TRBJ1-4; D not resolved. Deletions cut 4 bases from V and 4 bases from J, with 7 bases between. CDR1 and CDR2 (germline): ENHRY, SYGVKD. This CDR3 has 13 amino acids.

The chain is built from TRBV2 and TRBJ1-1, with D uncertain. Trimming cost V 3 bases and J 0 bases, with 5 bases left between them. Germline CDR1 and CDR2: SNHLY and FYNNEI. This CDR3 has 13 residues. CDR3 residues: CASSEEVNTEAFF. In DNA form, the CDR3 reads TGTGCCAGCAGTGAGGAGGTGAACACTGAAGCTTTCTTT.

The J gene is TRBJ2-1, the V gene TRBV6-1, with 11 nucleotides matching TRBD2. V was pared by 3 bases and J by 8 bases, with 12 bases of the junction left unmatched. The CDR3 runs to 17 residues. Germline CDR1 is MNHNS and CDR2 is SASEGT. As DNA, the CDR3 is TGTGCCAGCAGTGATTTCTTACGGACTAGCGGGCCCGATGAGCAGTTCTTC. Translation gives CASSDFLRTSGPDEQFF.

This clone was seen only once. This chain joins TRBV15 and TRBJ2-7; possible D gene TRBD1, 6 bases. Germline CDR1 LNHNV, CDR2 YYDKDF (reference sequence). Between the trimmed V and J ends, which lost 6 bases and 5 bases, there was a span of 17 bases. This CDR3 contains 14 residues. The CDR3: CATSKGGVTHEQYF. The CDR3 DNA reads TGTGCCACCAGTAAAGGGGGTGTAACCCACGAGCAGTACTTC. The full variable domain, rest sourced from reference TRBV15 and TRBJ2-7, is DAMVIQNPRYQVTQFGKPVTLSCSQTLNHNVMYWYQQKSSQAPKLLFHYYDKDFNNEADTPDNFQSRRPNTSFCFLDIRSPGLGDTAMYLCATSKGGVTHEQYFGPGTRLTVT.